The rows below give T cell receptor beta chains drawn from one sample of a study of T cell responses to AZD1222 COVID-19 vaccine. Sequencing used immunoSEQ multiplex PCR; TCRdb keeps in-frame clones, though not all of them. The sample contains 100,000 to 150,000 clones, 85% of which appear only once. The sample was peripheral blood, taken 28 days after the second AZD1222 dose. The source is an adult who received the AZD1222 COVID-19 vaccine. CDR3s include the opening cysteine and the closing phenylalanine or tryptophan. Fields, in order: J gene, V gene, D gene, clone size, CDR3 protein, CDR3 DNA. A D gene is named only where the DNA matches it firmly. Rows give clone size only sometimes, using once, few, many, or a class for an expanded clone.

TRBJ1-4 | TRBV28 | TRBD1 | . | CASSLFRTGNEKLFF | TGTGCCAGCAGTCTATTCAGGACAGGGAATGAAAAACTGTTTTTT
TRBJ1-1 | TRBV19 | TRBD1 | once | CASRRDSSFQNTEAFF | TGTGCCAGTAGGAGGGACAGCTCATTCCAGAACACTGAAGCTTTCTTT
TRBJ2-3 | TRBV7-9 | . | once | CASRSWDTRTDTQYF | TGTGCCAGCAGAAGTTGGGACACACGCACAGATACGCAGTATTTT
TRBJ2-7 | TRBV4-3 | TRBD1 | . | CASSRDRDHEQYF | TGCGCCAGCAGCCGGGACAGGGACCACGAGCAGTACTTC
TRBJ2-1 | TRBV3-1/TRBV3-2 | TRBD2 | . | CASSPTKRGGDFGVNEQFF | TGTGCCAGCAGCCCGACGAAACGGGGGGGCGATTTTGGGGTGAATGAGCAGTTCTTC
TRBJ2-7 | TRBV30 | . | . | CAWSVLGPVRYF | TGTGCCTGGAGTGTATTGGGCCCCGTGAGGTACTTC
TRBJ1-2 | TRBV6-5 | TRBD1 | . | CASNQGAGGDYGYTF | TGTGCCAGCAACCAGGGGGCCGGAGGTGACTATGGCTACACCTTC
TRBJ1-5 | TRBV28 | . | once | CAHHRGNQPQHF | TGTGCCCACCATCGGGGGAATCAGCCCCAGCATTTT
TRBJ1-2 | TRBV29-1 | TRBD1 | once | CSATGSNYGYTF | TGCAGCGCGACAGGGTCCAACTATGGCTACACCTTC
TRBJ2-3 | TRBV6-5 | . | few | CASMASFGTDTQYF | TGTGCCAGCATGGCAAGCTTTGGCACAGATACGCAGTATTTT
TRBJ2-3 | TRBV6-4 | . | . | CASSSGAADTQYF | TGTGCCAGCAGTTCAGGGGCGGCAGATACGCAGTATTTT
TRBJ1-2 | TRBV18 | . | once | CASSPRDSATNYGYTF | TGTGCCAGCTCACCTCGAGACAGTGCCACTAACTATGGCTACACCTTC
TRBJ1-4 | TRBV19 | . | . | CASMSGRRGEKLFF | TGTGCCAGTATGTCGGGGCGGCGGGGAGAAAAACTGTTTTTT
TRBJ1-3 | TRBV5-1 | . | few | CASRLARADTIYF | TGCGCCAGCAGACTGGCCAGGGCGGACACCATATATTTT
TRBJ1-2 | TRBV19 | . | few | CASTREGRGYGYTF | TGTGCCAGTACGAGGGAGGGTCGGGGATATGGCTACACCTTC
TRBJ1-5 | TRBV5-1 | TRBD1 | . | CASSSGQGDNQPQHF | TGCGCCAGCAGCTCCGGACAGGGAGATAATCAGCCCCAGCATTTT
TRBJ2-1 | TRBV10-3 | TRBD2 | . | CAISETSGIYNEQFF | TGTGCCATCAGTGAGACTAGCGGGATCTACAATGAGCAGTTCTTC
TRBJ2-3 | TRBV5-1 | . | . | CASSLAGWGGGTDTQYF | TGCGCCAGCAGCTTGGCGGGTTGGGGCGGGGGCACAGATACGCAGTATTTT
TRBJ1-5 | TRBV5-6 | . | . | CASSSINSPNQPQHF | TGTGCCAGCAGCTCAATTAACAGCCCCAATCAGCCCCAGCATTTT
TRBJ2-7 | TRBV6-5 | . | . | CASRVDPPSYEQYF | TGTGCCAGCAGGGTGGACCCTCCATCCTACGAGCAGTACTTC
TRBJ1-4 | TRBV5-5 | . | . | CASSLKGNSEKLFF | TGTGCCAGCAGCTTGAAGGGGAATTCGGAAAAACTGTTTTTT
TRBJ1-5 | TRBV6-1 | . | . | CASSEVPLGQPQHF | TGTGCCAGCAGTGAAGTACCACTAGGACAGCCCCAGCATTTT
TRBJ1-2 | TRBV5-4 | . | once | CASSLIGGGAYGYTF | TGTGCCAGCAGCCTAATTGGCGGGGGCGCTTATGGCTACACCTTC
TRBJ2-1 | TRBV7-9 | . | few | CASSLEDGGRRREQFF | TGTGCCAGCAGCTTAGAGGATGGGGGTCGGCGGCGTGAGCAGTTCTTC
TRBJ2-7 | TRBV6-2/TRBV6-3 | . | . | CASSYNIVTYYEQYF | TGTGCCAGCAGTTACAATATAGTTACTTACTACGAGCAGTACTTC
TRBJ1-5 | TRBV2 | . | once | CASSESLSNQPQHF | TGTGCCAGCAGTGAGTCTCTTAGCAATCAGCCCCAGCATTTT
TRBJ1-2 | TRBV30 | . | . | CAWSGRFYGYTF | TGTGCCTGGAGCGGGCGCTTCTATGGCTACACCTTC
TRBJ2-7 | TRBV21-1 | . | . | CASSGHYEQYF | TGTGCCAGCAGCGGCCACTACGAGCAGTACTTC
TRBJ1-1 | TRBV2 | . | . | CASSEFGNTEAFF | TGTGCCAGCAGTGAATTCGGGAACACTGAAGCTTTCTTT
TRBJ1-3 | TRBV5-1 | . | many | CASSAFSLSGNTIYF | TGCGCCAGCAGCGCCTTTTCGCTCTCTGGAAACACCATATATTTT
TRBJ1-2 | TRBV27 | . | . | CASSLYLDSYGYTF | TGTGCCAGCAGTTTATACCTTGACAGCTATGGCTACACCTTC
TRBJ1-3 | TRBV3-1/TRBV3-2 | TRBD1 | . | CASSLRQGARNTIYF | TGTGCCAGCAGCCTTCGACAGGGGGCTAGAAACACCATATATTTT
TRBJ2-2 | TRBV9 | . | . | CASSVVMDTGELFF | TGTGCCAGCAGCGTAGTTATGGACACCGGGGAGCTGTTTTTT
TRBJ2-1 | TRBV4-2 | TRBD2 | . | CASSQDTSGGANEQFF | TGTGCCAGCAGCCAAGACACTAGCGGGGGGGCCAATGAGCAGTTCTTC
TRBJ1-4 | TRBV28 | . | . | CASNRDPNEKLFF | TGTGCCAGCAACAGGGATCCTAATGAAAAACTGTTTTTT
TRBJ2-3 | TRBV6-5 | TRBD2 | . | CASRLAGGVTDTQYF | TGTGCCAGCAGGTTAGCGGGGGGGGTCACAGATACGCAGTATTTT
TRBJ1-4 | TRBV2 | . | . | CASSEASWTNEKLFF | TGTGCCAGCAGTGAAGCCAGCTGGACTAATGAAAAACTGTTTTTT
TRBJ2-7 | TRBV11-2 | TRBD2 | . | CASSLDQVERGGLEQYF | TGTGCCAGCAGCTTAGATCAGGTTGAGCGGGGGGGGCTGGAGCAGTACTTC
TRBJ1-4 | TRBV5-1 | TRBD1 | . | CASSKNRGQANEKLFF | TGCGCCAGCAGCAAAAACAGGGGGCAGGCTAATGAAAAACTGTTTTTT
TRBJ1-1 | TRBV14 | . | many | CASSPGGALSTEAFF | TGTGCCAGCAGCCCGGGCGGGGCTTTGAGCACTGAAGCTTTCTTT
TRBJ1-2 | TRBV6-1 | . | . | CASREGNIYGYTF | TGTGCCAGCAGAGAAGGGAATATCTATGGCTACACCTTC
TRBJ2-3 | TRBV20-1 | TRBD2 | . | CSATERGGGQDTQYF | TGCAGTGCTACTGAGCGGGGGGGCGGTCAAGATACGCAGTATTTT
TRBJ2-1 | TRBV28 | . | . | CASSLELGNEQFF | TGTGCCAGCAGTTTAGAGCTGGGCAATGAGCAGTTCTTC